The 8 T cell receptor beta chains below were found in one sample sequenced in a study of blood T cells in healthy people across ages. Alongside a J-beta primer mix, a sample-barcoded 5' primer served in a second PCR lasting roughly 6 to 11 cycles. TCRdb independently ran MiXCR on the 5' RACE reads; one entry per CDR3 protein. The sample records hundreds of thousands of distinct CDR3 sequences, under 30% being singletons. This sample also belongs to another study, concerning T cells of mothers and their children.

Sequencing was done on a sample of blood. These receptors all stem from a boy aged 5-17 years in good health.

The V gene is TRBV7-2, the J gene TRBJ2-5; 11 bases are shared with TRBD2. Germline trimming cut 5 bases from V and 1 base from J; bases unmatched to any gene: 6. The V gene's germline CDR1 is SGHTA and CDR2 FQGNSA. This CDR3 has 16 residues. The CDR3 here is CASSQRLAGPQETQYF. CDR3 in DNA: TGTGCCAGCAGCCAGAGACTAGCGGGGCCCCAAGAGACCCAGTACTTC.

J is TRBJ2-3 and V is TRBV3-1; no reliable D call. Germline loops: CDR1 LGHDT, CDR2 YNNKEL (reference sequence). The V end lost 0 bases, the J end lost 2 bases, and 9 bases lay between the germline ends. CDR3 length: 15 amino acids. In DNA, the CDR3 is TGTGCCAGCAGCCAAGATAGGAGTACCACAGATACGCAGTATTTT. Its translation: CASSQDRSTTDTQYF.

The chain has TRBV20-1 and TRBJ2-5; 9 bases agree with TRBD1. The DNA end lines up better with TRBJ2-7; the J call may be wrong. Germline CDR1 reads DFQATT; CDR2 reads SNEGSKA (reference sequence). The CDR3 is 11 amino acids. The DNA for the CDR3 is TGCGGGACAGGGAGGGCCCACGAGCAGTACTTC. This gives the protein CGTGRAHEQYF.

The chain uses TRBV11-2 and TRBJ2-2, with D possibly TRBD2 on 5 matching bases. CDR1 and CDR2 (germline): SGHAT, FQNNGV. The V end lost 1 base, the J end lost 1 base, and 13 bases lay between the germline ends. The CDR3 consists of 17 residues. CDR3 bases: TGTGCCAGCAGCTTAGGAGGCTGGGAGAAGAACACCGGGGAGCTGTTTTTT. Translation gives CASSLGGWEKNTGELFF.

A few counts support this clonotype. The chain joins TRBV6-5 to TRBJ1-2; TRBD1 matches at 7 bases. V gave up 6 bases and J gave up 7 bases; unmatched junction bases: 17. Per germline, CDR1 MNHEY and CDR2 SVGAGI. The CDR3 totals 16 residues. The CDR3 loop reads CASRQNTQDRWGGYTF. CDR3 DNA sequence: TGTGCCAGCAGACAAAATACCCAGGACAGGTGGGGTGGCTACACCTTC.

This clonotype occurred many times. The rearrangement uses TRBV20-1 and TRBJ1-1, with no clear D. The length of the CDR3 is 13 residues. V dropped 3 bases and J dropped 1 base, with 9 bases sitting between them. Germline V gives CDR1 DFQATT, CDR2 SNEGSKA (reference sequence). CDR3 nucleotide sequence: TGCAGTGCTAGCCGATCTTCGAACACTGAAGCTTTCTTT. Its protein is CSASRSSNTEAFF.

This clonotype has a handful of counts. CDR3 in amino acids: CASFGGDEGYTF. For the CDR3, the DNA is TGTGCCAGCTTCGGGGGGGATGAGGGCTACACCTTC. The chain links TRBV3-1 to TRBJ1-2, with D possibly TRBD1 on 5 matching bases. V shed 8 bases and J shed 8 bases, with 15 bases lying between them. The germline CDR1 and CDR2 sequences are LGHDT and YNNKEL (reference sequence). CDR3 length: 12 amino acids.

This clonotype was counted between two and nine times. The V gene is TRBV7-9, the J gene TRBJ1-4, with D tentatively TRBD1 (5 bases). Per the germline V gene, CDR1 is SEHNR and CDR2 is FQNEAQ (reference sequence). Deletions cut 5 bases from V and 6 bases from J, with 19 bases between. This CDR3 contains 16 residues. CDR3: CASSPRNGRGDEKLFF. CDR3 coding DNA: TGTGCCAGCAGCCCCCGAAACGGAAGAGGGGATGAAAAACTGTTTTTT.